The entry below describes one T cell receptor beta chain. Its antigen remains unknown. The sample originates from a study of T cell repertoires in cytomegalovirus infection. The wider study: It was the public TCR beta signatures that indicated both CMV infection and matching HLA type.

MiXCR, applied by TCRdb to the reads, yields one record per CDR3 protein. The sample shows about 330,000 distinct CDR3 sequences, about 32% of them seen only once. Study findings and constraints: Identification of carriers of CMV plus the relevant HLA was performed using cumulative public TCR beta family frequency.

The specimen was cultured PBMCs, collected from culture after CMV antigen stimulation. The clonotype comes from a human donor in good health (CMV status not recorded). Some clones in this sample may be carry-over from other donors' samples.

The CDR3 nucleotides read TGCGCCAGCAGCCAAGTCCATTCTCCTTACAATGAGCAGTTCTTC. This encodes CASSQVHSPYNEQFF. The chain recombines TRBV4-3 with TRBJ2-1; D gene unclear. The CDR3 runs 15 residues. Germline CDR1 reads LGHNA; CDR2 reads YSLEER. V gave up 1 base and J gave up 4 bases, with 11 bases separating them.